A single sample is the source of the 9 T cell receptor beta chains below, sequenced in a study of blood T cell repertoires in COVID-19. TCRdb's copy holds only in-frame clones and misses some; the assay was immunoSEQ multiplex PCR. This table holds 350,000 or so clones, around 89% found once. Sequences were obtained from peripheral blood. These receptors originate from a woman between 25 and 40 years old with COVID-19, enrolled during active disease.

The gene calls are TRBV28 and TRBJ1-6; 7 bases line up with TRBD1. Germline CDR1 and CDR2: MDHEN and SYDVKM. The CDR3 consists of 16 residues. After removal of 6 bases from V and 9 bases from J, the junction contained 14 bases not matched to a gene. CDR3 sequence reads: CASSFLHRDSFSPLHF. Written as DNA, the CDR3 is TGTGCCAGCAGCTTCCTTCACCGGGACAGCTTTTCACCCCTCCACTTT.

The V call is TRBV7-2, the J call TRBJ2-5; D not resolved. The CDR3 has 14 residues. Trimming stripped 1 base from V and 9 bases from J, with 15 bases between. The germline V gene encodes CDR1 SGHTA and CDR2 FQGNSA. The CDR3 nucleotides read TGTGCCAGCAGCTTAGGCGGAAGTCAGAGTTCCCAGTACTTC. Residues: CASSLGGSQSSQYF.

V is TRBV7-8 and J is TRBJ1-2; D is uncertain. V was clipped by 5 bases and J by 4 bases, with 14 bases between them. Germline CDR1 and CDR2: SGHVS and FQNEAQ. CDR3 length: 14 amino acids. The CDR3 here is CASSAFVAGYGYTF. CDR3 nucleotide sequence: TGTGCCAGCAGCGCCTTTGTGGCTGGCTATGGCTACACCTTC. Together with reference TRBV7-8 and TRBJ1-2, the CDR3 gives the full variable domain: GAGVSQSPRYKVAKRGQDVALRCDPISGHVSLFWYQQALGQGPEFLTYFQNEAQLDKSGLPSDRFFAERPEGSVSTLKIQRTQQEDSAVYLCASSAFVAGYGYTFGSGTRLTVV.

This rearrangement joins TRBV6-6 to TRBJ2-7, with D possibly being TRBD2 (6 bases). The V gene's germline CDR1 is MNHNY and CDR2 SVGAGI (reference sequence). This CDR3 spans 13 amino acids. The ends were cut back, 8 bases at V and 0 bases at J, with 11 bases in the middle. In DNA, the CDR3 is TGTGCCAGCGGAGGGCCCAGCTCCTACGAGCAGTACGTC. This gives the protein CASGGPSSYEQYV.

CDR3 loop: CASSLWDRSRVTEAFF. The CDR3 region has the DNA TGTGCCAGCAGCTTATGGGACAGGTCTAGGGTGACTGAAGCTTTCTTT. This chain links TRBV11-3 with TRBJ1-1; 8 bases map to TRBD1. This CDR3 contains 16 residues. The germline gives CDR1 SGHNT, CDR2 YENEEA. V shed 2 bases, J shed 5 bases, and the junction held 10 bases outside the gene matches.

V is TRBV28 and J is TRBJ1-5, with TRBD1 matching 9 bases. CDR3 size: 16 residues. Germline V lookup: CDR1 MDHEN, CDR2 SYDVKM. V shed 5 bases, J shed 6 bases, and the junction held 11 bases outside the gene matches. This CDR3 is CASSPSGQGAGQPQHF. The CDR3 DNA is TGTGCCAGCAGTCCCTCGGGACAGGGTGCGGGTCAGCCCCAGCATTTT.

The chain employs TRBV6-5 and TRBJ2-1; 10 bases agree with TRBD1. Germline assignment: CDR1 MNHEY and CDR2 SVGAGI. After removal of 5 bases from V and 7 bases from J, the junction contained 5 bases not matched to a gene. The CDR3 loop spans 14 amino acids. In DNA, the CDR3 is TGTGCCAGCAGTAATCCGGGACAGGGGAATGAGCAGTTCTTC. Translation: CASSNPGQGNEQFF.

The rearrangement links TRBV5-1 to TRBJ2-5; D gene uncertain. V was shortened by 4 bases and J by 5 bases, with 21 bases between the two germline ends. In germline, CDR1 is SGHRS, CDR2 YFSETQ. The CDR3 extends over 16 amino acids. The CDR3 reads CASSPSELRYGETQYF. The DNA of the CDR3 is TGCGCCAGCAGCCCTAGTGAGCTGAGGTACGGGGAGACCCAGTACTTC.

Of note for this clone: Additional DNA sequences in this sample encode the identical CDR3. This rearrangement joins TRBV5-1 to TRBJ1-5; 8 bases agree with TRBD1. The germline CDR1 and CDR2 sequences are SGHRS and YFSETQ. After removal of 0 bases from V and 4 bases from J, the junction contained 3 bases not matched to a gene. The CDR3 extends over 15 amino acids. CDR3 protein: CASSLDGQGNQPQHF. The CDR3 DNA is TGCGCCAGCAGCTTGGATGGACAGGGAAATCAGCCCCAGCATTTT.